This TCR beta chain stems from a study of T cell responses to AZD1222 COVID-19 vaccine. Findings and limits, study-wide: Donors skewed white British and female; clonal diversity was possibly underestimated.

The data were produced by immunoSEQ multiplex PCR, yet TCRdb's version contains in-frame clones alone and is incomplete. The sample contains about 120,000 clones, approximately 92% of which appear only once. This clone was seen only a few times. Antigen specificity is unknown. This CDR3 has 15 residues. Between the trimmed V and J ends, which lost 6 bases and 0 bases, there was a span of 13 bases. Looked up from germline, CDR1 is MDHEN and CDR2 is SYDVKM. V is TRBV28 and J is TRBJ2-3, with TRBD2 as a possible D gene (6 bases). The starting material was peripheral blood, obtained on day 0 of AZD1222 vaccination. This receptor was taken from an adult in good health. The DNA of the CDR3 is TGTGCCAGCAGCCGGGACTCCGCTAGCACAGATACGCAGTATTTT. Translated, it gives CASSRDSASTDTQYF.